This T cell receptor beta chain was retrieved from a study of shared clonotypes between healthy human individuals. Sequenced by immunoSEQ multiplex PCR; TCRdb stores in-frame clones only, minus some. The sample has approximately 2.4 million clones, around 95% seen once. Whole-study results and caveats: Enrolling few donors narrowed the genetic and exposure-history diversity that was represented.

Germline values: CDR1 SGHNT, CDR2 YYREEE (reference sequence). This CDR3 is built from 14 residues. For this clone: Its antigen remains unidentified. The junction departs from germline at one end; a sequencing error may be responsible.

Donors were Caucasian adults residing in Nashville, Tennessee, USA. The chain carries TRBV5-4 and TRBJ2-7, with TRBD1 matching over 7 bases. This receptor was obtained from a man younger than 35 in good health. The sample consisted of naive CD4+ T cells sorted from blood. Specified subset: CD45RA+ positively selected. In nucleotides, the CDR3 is TGTGCCAGCAGCAGCTATGACAGGGCCCGAATTTTGGTCTTC. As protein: CASSSYDRARILVF.